Listed below are T cell receptor beta chains from one sample, sequenced in a study of blood T cell repertoires in COVID-19. Method: immunoSEQ multiplex PCR; TCRdb's copy keeps in-frame clones and lacks some. This sample yields approximately 230,000 clones, of which around 89% are seen a single time; under 8% belongs to the top ten. Input material: peripheral blood. Receptors were obtained from a woman aged 25 to 39 with COVID-19, enrolled during active disease. Both conserved end residues are part of each CDR3.

j_call	v_call	cdr3_aa
TRBJ2-3	TRBV11-3	CASRIGESTDTQYF
TRBJ1-3	TRBV6-1	CASSEGGGRVFSGNTIYF
TRBJ1-2	TRBV4-2	CASSRLTGDYGYTF
TRBJ1-1	TRBV7-2	CASSTDRVTEAFF
TRBJ1-1	TRBV21-1	CASSKLPRGSKRNTEAFF
TRBJ1-2	TRBV28	CASSEGAGYGYTF
TRBJ2-1	TRBV5-1	CASSLEGAYNEQFF
TRBJ1-6	TRBV19	CASSIGTGGNSPLHF
TRBJ1-2	TRBV6-5	CASAPEPLGYGYTF
TRBJ2-3	TRBV11-2	CASSLGQVPDTQYF
TRBJ1-6	TRBV2	CASSDTQTLHF
TRBJ2-3	TRBV11-3	CASSLTAGDTQYF
TRBJ1-3	TRBV7-2	CASSAETGASSGNTIYF
TRBJ1-1	TRBV28	CASSLWWTGGPNTEAFF
TRBJ2-1	TRBV4-3	CASSQGGGLVNEQFF